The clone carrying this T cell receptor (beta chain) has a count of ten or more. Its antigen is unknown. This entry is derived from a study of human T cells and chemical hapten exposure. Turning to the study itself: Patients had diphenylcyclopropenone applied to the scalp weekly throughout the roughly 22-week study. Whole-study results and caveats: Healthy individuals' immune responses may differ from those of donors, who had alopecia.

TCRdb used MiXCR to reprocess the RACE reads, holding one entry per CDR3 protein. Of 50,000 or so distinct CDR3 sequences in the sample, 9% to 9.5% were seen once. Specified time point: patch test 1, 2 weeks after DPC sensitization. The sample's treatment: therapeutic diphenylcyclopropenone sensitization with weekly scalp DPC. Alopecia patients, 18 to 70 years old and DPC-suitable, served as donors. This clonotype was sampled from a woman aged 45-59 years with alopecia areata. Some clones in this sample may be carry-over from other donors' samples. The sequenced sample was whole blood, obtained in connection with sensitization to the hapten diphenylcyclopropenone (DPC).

The CDR3 is CASSKILSGPQHF. For the CDR3, the DNA is TGTGCCAGCAGCAAGATCCTCTCTGGGCCCCAGCATTTT. The V and J genes are TRBV6-2 or TRBV6-3 and TRBJ1-5; no definite D call. V lost 6 bases and J lost 9, with 15 bases in between. Germline lookup yields CDR1 MNHEY and CDR2 SVGEGT. This CDR3 is 13 amino acids long.